The rows below give T cell receptor beta chains drawn from one sample of a study of blood T cell repertoires in COVID-19. Some clones are missing from TCRdb's copy, which holds only in-frame ones; the method was immunoSEQ multiplex PCR. The table lists 380,000 or so clones, approximately 85% of them singletons. Sequencing was performed on PBMCs or T cells enriched from blood (not recorded which). The receptors stem from a woman between 35 and 50 years old with acute COVID-19. Both conserved end residues are part of each CDR3. Fields, in order: clone size, V gene, D gene, J gene, CDR3 length, CDR3 DNA, CDR3 protein. The D gene is left open where the match is weak. The listing skips clone size in some rows; elsewhere it reads once, few, many or a size class.

clone_size: .; v_call: TRBV11-3; d_call: .; j_call: TRBJ1-1; cdr3_length: 14; cdr3_nt: TGTGCCAGCAGCTTAGTAGGCGGGAACACTGAAGCTTTCTTT; cdr3_aa: CASSLVGGNTEAFF
clone_size: .; v_call: TRBV6-5; d_call: TRBD1; j_call: TRBJ1-2; cdr3_length: 15; cdr3_nt: TGTGCCAGCAGTTACACTCGGACAGGGGTGGGCGGCTACACCTTC; cdr3_aa: CASSYTRTGVGGYTF
clone_size: .; v_call: TRBV19; d_call: TRBD1; j_call: TRBJ1-1; cdr3_length: 14; cdr3_nt: TGTGCCAGTAGTGACGGACAGGGGGCCACTGAAGCTTTCTTT; cdr3_aa: CASSDGQGATEAFF
clone_size: .; v_call: TRBV5-1; d_call: .; j_call: TRBJ1-2; cdr3_length: 13; cdr3_nt: TGCGCCAGCAGCTTGGCAGGGGACTATGGCTACACCTTC; cdr3_aa: CASSLAGDYGYTF
clone_size: .; v_call: TRBV5-1; d_call: .; j_call: TRBJ2-5; cdr3_length: 13; cdr3_nt: TGCGCCAGCAGCTTGCGCCCCCAGGAGACCCAGTACTTC; cdr3_aa: CASSLRPQETQYF
clone_size: .; v_call: TRBV5-3; d_call: .; j_call: TRBJ1-2; cdr3_length: 14; cdr3_nt: TGTGCCAGAAGCTTAAAGGCGAGGGAAGATGGCTACACCTTC; cdr3_aa: CARSLKAREDGYTF
clone_size: .; v_call: TRBV2; d_call: .; j_call: TRBJ2-2; cdr3_length: 14; cdr3_nt: TGTGCCAGCAGTGAATTACTACCCGCCGGGGAGCTGTTTTTT; cdr3_aa: CASSELLPAGELFF
clone_size: .; v_call: TRBV24-1; d_call: .; j_call: TRBJ2-5; cdr3_length: 14; cdr3_nt: TGTGCCACCAGTCCGGGGGGCATTCAAGAGACCCAGTACTTC; cdr3_aa: CATSPGGIQETQYF
clone_size: .; v_call: TRBV11-2; d_call: TRBD2; j_call: TRBJ2-1; cdr3_length: 17; cdr3_nt: TGTGCCAGCAGCCCCCGACTAGCGGGAGCGGCATCCGTTGAGCAGTTCTTC; cdr3_aa: CASSPRLAGAASVEQFF
clone_size: .; v_call: TRBV5-4; d_call: .; j_call: TRBJ2-7; cdr3_length: 14; cdr3_nt: TGTGCCAGCAGCTTGGCCGGGGAGGCCTACGAGCAGTACTTC; cdr3_aa: CASSLAGEAYEQYF
clone_size: .; v_call: TRBV12-3/TRBV12-4; d_call: .; j_call: TRBJ1-2; cdr3_length: 12; cdr3_nt: TGTGCCAGCAGTTTTTTGGCGGGGGGCTACACCTTC; cdr3_aa: CASSFLAGGYTF
clone_size: .; v_call: TRBV25-1; d_call: TRBD1; j_call: TRBJ1-4; cdr3_length: 16; cdr3_nt: TGTGCCAGCAGTGCCCCGGGACAGGGGATTATTGAAAAACTGTTTTTT; cdr3_aa: CASSAPGQGIIEKLFF
clone_size: .; v_call: TRBV30; d_call: .; j_call: TRBJ1-1; cdr3_length: 15; cdr3_nt: TGTGCCTGGAGTGGAGTCGGATCGACGGGGACTGAAGCTTTCTTT; cdr3_aa: CAWSGVGSTGTEAFF
clone_size: .; v_call: TRBV19; d_call: TRBD2; j_call: TRBJ2-2; cdr3_length: 16; cdr3_nt: TGTGCCAGTAGTTTACTAGCGGCCCCGAACACCGGGGAGCTGTTTTTT; cdr3_aa: CASSLLAAPNTGELFF
clone_size: .; v_call: TRBV18; d_call: .; j_call: TRBJ1-3; cdr3_length: 16; cdr3_nt: TGTGCCAGCTCACCCGCCCTAGGACAAGGGGGAAACACCATATATTTT; cdr3_aa: CASSPALGQGGNTIYF
clone_size: .; v_call: TRBV20-1; d_call: .; j_call: TRBJ1-5; cdr3_length: 12; cdr3_nt: TGCAGTGCTAGTGCCGGGAATCAGCCCCAGCATTTT; cdr3_aa: CSASAGNQPQHF
clone_size: .; v_call: TRBV27; d_call: .; j_call: TRBJ1-6; cdr3_length: 14; cdr3_nt: TGTGCCAGCAGTTTCGGGGGAGGTCATTCACCCCTCCACTTT; cdr3_aa: CASSFGGGHSPLHF
clone_size: .; v_call: TRBV4-1; d_call: TRBD1; j_call: TRBJ1-2; cdr3_length: 13; cdr3_nt: TGCGCCAGCAGCCAGTGGACAGGGAATGGCTACACCTTC; cdr3_aa: CASSQWTGNGYTF
clone_size: few; v_call: TRBV9; d_call: .; j_call: TRBJ1-2; cdr3_length: 12; cdr3_nt: TGTGCCGACCCAGGGGCCGAGAAGGGCTACACCTTC; cdr3_aa: CADPGAEKGYTF
clone_size: .; v_call: TRBV20-1; d_call: .; j_call: TRBJ2-5; cdr3_length: 11; cdr3_nt: TGCAGTGCCCCGGGGGAAGAGACCCAGTACTTC; cdr3_aa: CSAPGEETQYF
clone_size: .; v_call: TRBV5-8; d_call: TRBD2; j_call: TRBJ2-1; cdr3_length: 15; cdr3_nt: TGTGCCAGCAGACCCGGACTAGCGGGGTACAATGAGCAGTTCTTC; cdr3_aa: CASRPGLAGYNEQFF
clone_size: .; v_call: TRBV7-6; d_call: TRBD2; j_call: TRBJ2-1; cdr3_length: 14; cdr3_nt: TGTGCCAGCAGCCCCGGACTAGCGGGGAATGAGCAGTTCTTC; cdr3_aa: CASSPGLAGNEQFF
clone_size: .; v_call: TRBV5-1; d_call: TRBD1; j_call: TRBJ2-5; cdr3_length: 15; cdr3_nt: TGCGCCAGCAGCCCATACATGGACAGGGGGGAGACCCAGTACTTC; cdr3_aa: CASSPYMDRGETQYF
clone_size: .; v_call: TRBV7-9; d_call: .; j_call: TRBJ1-1; cdr3_length: 14; cdr3_nt: TGTGCCAGCAGCTTAGCTGGCACGAACACTGAAGCTTTCTTT; cdr3_aa: CASSLAGTNTEAFF
clone_size: .; v_call: TRBV5-5; d_call: .; j_call: TRBJ2-3; cdr3_length: 16; cdr3_nt: TGTGCCAGCAGCTTGGTCCTGGGAGCTCAACCAGATACGCAGTATTTT; cdr3_aa: CASSLVLGAQPDTQYF
clone_size: .; v_call: TRBV2; d_call: .; j_call: TRBJ2-1; cdr3_length: 11; cdr3_nt: TGTGCCAGCAGTGGTGAGCGTATAACGTTCTTC; cdr3_aa: CASSGERITFF
clone_size: .; v_call: TRBV3-1/TRBV3-2; d_call: .; j_call: TRBJ1-4; cdr3_length: 14; cdr3_nt: TGTGCCAGCAGCCAAAGAGGTTTTAATGAAAAACTGTTTTTT; cdr3_aa: CASSQRGFNEKLFF
clone_size: .; v_call: TRBV29-1; d_call: .; j_call: TRBJ1-5; cdr3_length: 16; cdr3_nt: TGCAGCGTTGAAGAGACGGGACATGATAGCAATCAGCCCCAGCATTTT; cdr3_aa: CSVEETGHDSNQPQHF
clone_size: once; v_call: TRBV2; d_call: TRBD1; j_call: TRBJ1-5; cdr3_length: 14; cdr3_nt: TGTGCCAGCAGCACACAGGGGTGGTATCAGCCCCAGCATTTT; cdr3_aa: CASSTQGWYQPQHF
clone_size: .; v_call: TRBV7-8; d_call: .; j_call: TRBJ1-5; cdr3_length: 13; cdr3_nt: TGTGCCAGCAGCTTTTTTCGCGATCAGCCCCAGCATTTT; cdr3_aa: CASSFFRDQPQHF
clone_size: .; v_call: TRBV27; d_call: TRBD1; j_call: TRBJ1-2; cdr3_length: 12; cdr3_nt: TGTGCCAGCAGTCAACAGGGGGATGGCTACACCTTC; cdr3_aa: CASSQQGDGYTF
clone_size: .; v_call: TRBV7-8; d_call: .; j_call: TRBJ1-5; cdr3_length: 15; cdr3_nt: TGTGCCAGCAGCCCTCTGGCGGGGATCAATCAGCCCCAGCATTTT; cdr3_aa: CASSPLAGINQPQHF
clone_size: .; v_call: TRBV5-1; d_call: .; j_call: TRBJ1-1; cdr3_length: 13; cdr3_nt: TGCGCCAGCAGCTCAGAGGGGAACACTGAAGCTTTCTTT; cdr3_aa: CASSSEGNTEAFF
clone_size: .; v_call: TRBV9; d_call: .; j_call: TRBJ1-2; cdr3_length: 16; cdr3_nt: TGTGCCAGCAGCAGCCAGGGAGGGGCGACGGGCTATGGCTACACCTTC; cdr3_aa: CASSSQGGATGYGYTF
clone_size: .; v_call: TRBV7-9; d_call: TRBD1; j_call: TRBJ1-2; cdr3_length: 14; cdr3_nt: TGTGCCAGCAGCTCAGGACAGGGGAGCTATGGCTACACCTTC; cdr3_aa: CASSSGQGSYGYTF
clone_size: .; v_call: TRBV19; d_call: .; j_call: TRBJ1-1; cdr3_length: 14; cdr3_nt: TGTGCCAGTACCCAGTCGCGGGGGAACACTGAAGCTTTCTTT; cdr3_aa: CASTQSRGNTEAFF
clone_size: .; v_call: TRBV5-1; d_call: .; j_call: TRBJ2-3; cdr3_length: 14; cdr3_nt: TGCGCCAGCAGCCAATCCGGGTTCACAGATACGCAGTATTTT; cdr3_aa: CASSQSGFTDTQYF
clone_size: .; v_call: TRBV9; d_call: TRBD2; j_call: TRBJ2-3; cdr3_length: 15; cdr3_nt: TGTGCCAGCAGCGTAGCGGGGGGGCGGGGAGATACGCAGTATTTT; cdr3_aa: CASSVAGGRGDTQYF
clone_size: .; v_call: TRBV2; d_call: .; j_call: TRBJ2-1; cdr3_length: 14; cdr3_nt: TGTGCCAGCAGTGACCGCGGGGTGTACAATGAGCAGTTCTTC; cdr3_aa: CASSDRGVYNEQFF
clone_size: .; v_call: TRBV6-5; d_call: .; j_call: TRBJ2-7; cdr3_length: 15; cdr3_nt: TGTGCCAGTGTGGGTCTGGGAGGGGGACTCGCCGAGCAGTACTTC; cdr3_aa: CASVGLGGGLAEQYF
clone_size: .; v_call: TRBV4-1; d_call: .; j_call: TRBJ1-3; cdr3_length: 14; cdr3_nt: TGCGCCAGCAGGGACAGCACCTCTGGAAACACCATATATTTT; cdr3_aa: CASRDSTSGNTIYF
clone_size: .; v_call: TRBV3-1/TRBV3-2; d_call: .; j_call: TRBJ1-2; cdr3_length: 14; cdr3_nt: TGTGCCAGCAGCCAAGATGCGGGGGTCGATGGCTACACCTTC; cdr3_aa: CASSQDAGVDGYTF
clone_size: .; v_call: TRBV6-5; d_call: TRBD1; j_call: TRBJ1-1; cdr3_length: 12; cdr3_nt: TGTGCCAGCAGTCCATCACAGGGGGGAGCTTTCTTT; cdr3_aa: CASSPSQGGAFF
clone_size: .; v_call: TRBV7-9; d_call: TRBD1; j_call: TRBJ2-2; cdr3_length: 17; cdr3_nt: TGTGCCAGCAAGGCCCGAACCCCAGGGGGCGGCACCGGGGAGCTGTTTTTT; cdr3_aa: CASKARTPGGGTGELFF
clone_size: .; v_call: TRBV6-2/TRBV6-3; d_call: TRBD2; j_call: TRBJ2-7; cdr3_length: 17; cdr3_nt: TGTGCCAGCAGCCCTGCGACTAGCGGGGGCTATACCTACGAGCAGTACTTC; cdr3_aa: CASSPATSGGYTYEQYF
clone_size: once; v_call: TRBV15; d_call: .; j_call: TRBJ2-7; cdr3_length: 14; cdr3_nt: TGTGCCACCAGCAGAGATGCGAATTCCTACGAGCAGTACTTC; cdr3_aa: CATSRDANSYEQYF
clone_size: .; v_call: TRBV9; d_call: .; j_call: TRBJ2-1; cdr3_length: 15; cdr3_nt: TGTGCCAGCAGCGCTCGACTTAGCACGATGAATGAGCAGTTCTTC; cdr3_aa: CASSARLSTMNEQFF
clone_size: few; v_call: TRBV5-1; d_call: .; j_call: TRBJ1-1; cdr3_length: 14; cdr3_nt: TGCGCCAGCAGCTTGGGTGGGCAGCACACTGAAGCTTTCTTT; cdr3_aa: CASSLGGQHTEAFF
clone_size: once; v_call: TRBV15; d_call: TRBD1; j_call: TRBJ2-1; cdr3_length: 17; cdr3_nt: TGTGCCACCAGCAGAGATCGGAACAGGGGTTTTAGAATTGAGCAGTTCTTC; cdr3_aa: CATSRDRNRGFRIEQFF
clone_size: .; v_call: TRBV5-1; d_call: TRBD1; j_call: TRBJ1-2; cdr3_length: 15; cdr3_nt: TGCGCCAGCAGCTATGACAGGGACCCTAGCTATGGCTACACCTTC; cdr3_aa: CASSYDRDPSYGYTF